What follows is one T cell receptor beta chain and its context. TCRdb's copy holds only in-frame clones and misses some; the assay was immunoSEQ multiplex PCR. The repertoire holds around 700,000 clones, with about 87% as singletons. The sample originates from a study of blood T cell repertoires in COVID-19. Between the trimmed V and J ends, which lost 8 bases and 3 bases, there was a span of 19 bases. Per germline, CDR1 SGHAT and CDR2 FQNNGV. The CDR3 loop spans 16 amino acids. Sequencing was done on a sample of peripheral blood. This chain links TRBV11-2 with TRBJ2-2, with a weak D call TRBD1 (6 bases). The sequence was collected from a woman between 18 and 29 years old with acute or convalescent COVID-19. CDR3 sequence reads: CASFPLTGSDTGELFF. In DNA form, the CDR3 reads TGTGCCAGCTTTCCCTTGACAGGATCGGACACCGGGGAGCTGTTTTTT. The full variable domain, its missing parts supplied by reference TRBV11-2 and TRBJ2-2, is EAGVAQSPRYKIIEKRQSVAFWCNPISGHATLYWYQQILGQGPKLLIQFQNNGVVDDSQLPKDRFSAERLKGVDSTLKIQPAKLEDSAVYLCASFPLTGSDTGELFFGEGSRLTVL.